This TCR beta chain was observed in a study of OX40 agonist ivuxolimab in advanced cancers. Study-level background: Ivuxolimab was a fully human IgG2 agonistic monoclonal antibody targeting the costimulatory receptor OX40 (CD134). Partial responses occurred in three dose-escalation patients: two with cutaneous melanoma and one with hepatocellular carcinoma. Of the 50 to 55 patients in dose escalation, about 19 had hepatocellular carcinoma, around 15 had melanoma, 9 had renal cell carcinoma and 9 had head and neck cancer. Prior anti-PD-1, anti-PD-L1 or anti-CTLA-4 therapy was permitted, and checkpoint inhibitors had been received by 40% to 50% of dose-escalation patients. The purpose of peripheral TCRbeta sequencing was to test whether ivuxolimab changed TCR sequence diversity and led to clonal T-cell expansion. In the dose-escalation cohort, roughly 80% of patients were male, and the mean age was around 60 years, with a range of roughly 23 to 85. The paper describes the monotherapy dose-escalation part (N of about 50 patients) of the phase I trial of ivuxolimab. Intravenous ivuxolimab was administered to patients every 2 weeks at six dose levels: 0.01, 0.1, 0.3, 1.5, 3 and 10 mg/kg.

Patients with autoimmune disease history or receiving systemic immunosuppression were excluded from the trial. Peripheral blood for TCR sequencing was drawn from every dose cohort at baseline, at cycle 4 day 1 and at cycle 7 day 1. Samples came from an open-label, multicenter, first-in-human phase I dose-escalation trial of ivuxolimab. The trial enrolled adults with locally advanced or metastatic head and neck squamous cell, hepatocellular, melanoma or renal cell carcinoma. Before TCR sequencing, CD4+ and CD8+ T cells were separately sorted from peripheral blood. Details on this clone: Its cognate antigen has yet to be identified. Nothing much larger sits one base from this clone, and base qualities are not available.

For sequencing of the TCRbeta CDR3 region, genomic DNA was extracted from the sorted cells. The immunoSEQ Assay was used to sequence the TCRbeta CDR3 regions. Sourced from immuneACCESS, this table was stored by TCRdb with only in-frame sequences that have V and J called. A share of the clones is absent; for the studies checked, an unresolved V gene accounts for under half, and the remainder has no known explanation. The sample table holds more than 100,000 clones, of which 80% to 95% were seen once. Of the sample, over 0.15% is held by the ten largest clones. Summary of the overall study and its limitations: The antigen specificity of the clonally expanded peripheral T cells was not determined. Clonal expansion of both CD4+ and CD8+ blood T cells was observed from baseline to week 6 at doses 0.1 to 3.0 mg/kg. Low levels of normalized T-cell clonal expansion were also seen in some patients who did not respond. In the 0.1-3.0 mg/kg groups, partial responders had among the lowest normalized peripheral clonal expansion, particularly in CD8+ T cells. After ivuxolimab, more expanded clones were found on average in CD8+ T cells than in CD4+ T cells.

This TCR came from an adult with an advanced solid tumor such as melanoma, head and neck, liver or kidney cancer. Sequences were derived from CD4+ or CD8+ T cells sorted from blood, sampled in a trial of the OX40 agonist ivuxolimab.

The nucleotide sequence reads TGTGCCAGCTCACCATTGACAGGGATAGTCCCCTACGAGCAGTACTTC. This codes for CASSPLTGIVPYEQYF. The chain is made from TRBV18 and TRBJ2-7; 7 junctional bases match TRBD1. The CDR3, cysteine through phenylalanine, is 16 amino acids long. CDR3 DNA is the only sequence kept; it has 48 bases, read in frame from the first base. V lost 2 bases and J lost 2 bases, and the count of bases not matched to a germline gene is 9. The germline V gene encodes CDR1 KGHSH and CDR2 LQKENI.